This T cell receptor beta chain is from a study of T cell responses to AZD1222 COVID-19 vaccine. Assay used: immunoSEQ multiplex PCR; TCRdb lists only in-frame clones, some missing. In the table there are about 79,000 clones, roughly 80% of which are singletons. V was pared by 5 bases and J by 8 bases, with 8 bases of the junction left unmatched. The CDR3 consists of 15 residues. Per germline, CDR1 LNHDA and CDR2 SQIVND (reference sequence). The gene calls are TRBV19 and TRBJ2-1; 11 bases match TRBD2. This sequence originates from an adult who received the AZD1222 COVID-19 vaccine. The specimen was peripheral blood, collected 28 days after the second AZD1222 dose. The DNA of the CDR3 is TGTGCCAGTAGTGTTGGGACTAGCGGCGGGGATGAGCAGTTCTTC. This translates into CASSVGTSGGDEQFF.